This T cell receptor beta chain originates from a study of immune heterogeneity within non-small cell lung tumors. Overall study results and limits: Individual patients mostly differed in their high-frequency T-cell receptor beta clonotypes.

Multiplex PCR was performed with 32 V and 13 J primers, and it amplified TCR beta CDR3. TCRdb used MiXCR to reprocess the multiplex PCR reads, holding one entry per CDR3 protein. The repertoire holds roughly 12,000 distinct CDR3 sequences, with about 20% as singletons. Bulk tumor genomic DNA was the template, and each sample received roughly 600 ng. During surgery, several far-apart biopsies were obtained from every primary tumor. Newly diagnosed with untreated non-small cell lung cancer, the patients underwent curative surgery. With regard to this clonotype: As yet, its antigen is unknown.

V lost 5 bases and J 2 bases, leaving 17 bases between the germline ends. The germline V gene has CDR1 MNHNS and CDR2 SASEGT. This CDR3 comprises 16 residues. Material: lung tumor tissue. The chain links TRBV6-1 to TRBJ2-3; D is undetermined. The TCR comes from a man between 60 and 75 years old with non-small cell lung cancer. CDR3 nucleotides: TGTGCCAGCAGTCCTCCTGCAGGTTTTCTCACAGATACGCAGTATTTT. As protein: CASSPPAGFLTDTQYF.